Listed here are 30 T cell receptor beta chains from one sample, sequenced in a study of a mutant IDH1 vaccine in newly diagnosed glioma. Regarding time point: week 23, last vaccination. It was 300 ug of mutant IDH1 20-mer peptide that made up each vaccine dose, given with topical imiquimod. The table came from immunoSEQ multiplex PCR; TCRdb's copy has only in-frame clones and leaves some out. The table lists tens of thousands of clones, 75% to 90% of them singletons. Their cognate antigens are unknown. The material was PBMCs, obtained from a glioma patient whose treatment included an IDH1 peptide vaccine. The receptors derive from a woman in her fifties or sixties with glioma.

The chain couples TRBV9 to TRBJ2-2; TRBD1 agrees at 9 bases. The CDR3 length is 16 residues. With 3 bases clipped from V and 5 bases from J, the junction kept 8 bases outside the gene matches. Germline CDR1 and CDR2: SGDLS and YYNGEE. CDR3 amino acids: CASSAAGQGGTGELFF. DNA of the CDR3: TGTGCCAGCAGCGCGGCGGGACAGGGAGGGACCGGGGAGCTGTTTTTT.

The chain couples TRBV27 to TRBJ2-7, with TRBD1 matching over 8 bases. V shed 4 bases, J shed 3 bases, and the junction held 8 bases outside the gene matches. Per the germline V gene, CDR1 is MNHEY and CDR2 is SMNVEV (reference sequence). CDR3 length: 15 amino acids. The CDR3 reads CASSYTRTGHYEQYF. As DNA, the CDR3 is TGTGCCAGCAGTTACACACGGACAGGGCACTACGAGCAGTACTTC.

The V and J genes are TRBV11-2 and TRBJ2-7; D uncertain. The CDR3 has 13 amino acids. Germline CDR1 SGHAT, CDR2 FQNNGV. The ends were cut back, 1 base at V and 5 bases at J, with 9 bases in the middle. This chain's CDR3 is CASSLVRWNEQYF. The DNA of the CDR3 is TGTGCCAGCAGCTTAGTCCGGTGGAACGAGCAGTACTTC. The entire variable domain, with the rest obtained from reference TRBV11-2 and TRBJ2-7, is as follows: EAGVAQSPRYKIIEKRQSVAFWCNPISGHATLYWYQQILGQGPKLLIQFQNNGVVDDSQLPKDRFSAERLKGVDSTLKIQPAKLEDSAVYLCASSLVRWNEQYFGPGTRLTVT.

The chain recombines TRBV4-1 with TRBJ2-2; no firm D call. V lost 0 bases to trimming and J lost 6 bases, with 8 bases between them. This CDR3 spans 14 amino acids. Germline-derived CDR1 and CDR2 are MGHRA and YSYEKL. The CDR3 DNA is TGCGCCAGCAGCCAAGATCTGGTAGCCGGGGAGCTGTTTTTT. Translating gives CASSQDLVAGELFF.

The sample holds one count of this clone. The chain has TRBV4-1 and TRBJ2-1; TRBD2 matches at 11 bases. The germline V gene encodes CDR1 MGHRA and CDR2 YSYEKL. This CDR3 comprises 18 residues. The J segment lost 0 bases and the V segment lost 4 bases, leaving 8 bases of the junction unmatched. Written as DNA, the CDR3 is TGCGCCAGCAGCCGACTGACTAGCGGGAAGAGCTCCTACAATGAGCAGTTCTTC. It encodes CASSRLTSGKSSYNEQFF.

The genes are TRBV5-1 and TRBJ1-3, with D unresolved. Per the germline V gene, CDR1 is SGHRS and CDR2 is YFSETQ. The CDR3 is 15 residues long. V was shortened by 0 bases and J by 1 base, with 8 bases between the two germline ends. CDR3 sequence (DNA): TGCGCCAGCAGCTTGGGACACCGTTCTGGAAACACCATATATTTT. Encoded protein: CASSLGHRSGNTIYF.

The gene calls are TRBV28 and TRBJ2-7; D is perhaps TRBD1 (6 bases). V was shortened by 5 bases and J by 10 bases, with 18 bases between the two germline ends. The CDR3 runs to 13 residues. Germline V lookup: CDR1 MDHEN, CDR2 SYDVKM. For the CDR3, the DNA is TGTGCCAGCAGTACCGGGACAAATTTAGGACAGTACTTC. Translation: CASSTGTNLGQYF.

This CDR3 reads CASSHRQGTGELFF. CDR3 bases: TGTGCCAGCAGCCACCGACAGGGCACCGGGGAGCTGTTTTTT. V is TRBV11-2 and J is TRBJ2-2, with 7 bases aligning to TRBD1. The CDR3 is made up of 14 amino acids. Germline V gene data show CDR1 as SGHAT and CDR2 as FQNNGV. The V and J ends lost 5 bases and 4 bases, in that order; junction bases with no gene match: 4.

This clone was counted once. The chain joins TRBV6-5 to TRBJ1-1, with 7 bases aligning to TRBD1. The junction had 4 bases not matched to a gene; V was cut back by 6 bases and J by 0 bases. The CDR3 is 14 amino acids. Germline V lookup: CDR1 MNHEY, CDR2 SVGAGI. This chain's CDR3 is CASRTDRLNTEAFF. DNA of the CDR3: TGTGCCAGCAGAACGGACAGGTTGAACACTGAAGCTTTCTTT.

This chain connects TRBV7-9 to TRBJ1-6, with a tentative D call TRBD1 (5 bases). The germline V gene has CDR1 SEHNR and CDR2 FQNEAQ (reference sequence). V was pared by 1 base and J by 7 bases, with 11 bases between. The CDR3 is made up of 15 amino acids. CDR3 in DNA: TGTGCCAGCAGCTTAGGGGGCAGGGTAAATTCACCCCTCCACTTT. Its translation: CASSLGGRVNSPLHF. The complete variable domain, with remaining parts taken from reference TRBV7-9 and TRBJ1-6, reads DTGVSQNPRHKITKRGQNVTFRCDPISEHNRLYWYRQTLGQGPEFLTYFQNEAQLEKSRLLSDRFSAERPKGSFSTLEIQRTEQGDSAMYLCASSLGGRVNSPLHFGNGTRLTVT.

The V gene is TRBV5-1, the J gene TRBJ1-6; D not resolved. V was cut by 10 bases and J by 9 bases, with 23 bases left in between. The CDR3 is 15 residues long. Germline loops: CDR1 SGHRS, CDR2 YFSETQ. The CDR3 here is CAQLPPGRSCSPLHF. CDR3 nucleotides: TGCGCCCAATTGCCCCCGGGTAGAAGTTGTTCACCCCTCCACTTT.

The rearrangement joins TRBV4-1 to TRBJ2-5; D not resolved. Germline V CDR1 and CDR2: MGHRA, YSYEKL. V was shortened by 0 bases and J by 2 bases, with 10 bases between the two germline ends. The CDR3 length is 15 residues. DNA for the CDR3: TGCGCCAGCAGCCAAGAATCCTTCTATCAAGAGACCCAGTACTTC. Its protein product is CASSQESFYQETQYF.

The CDR3 loop is CASSTGRLAVSAYNEQFF. The DNA of the CDR3 is TGTGCCAGTAGTACGGGGAGACTAGCGGTCTCCGCCTACAATGAGCAGTTCTTC. This rearrangement joins TRBV19 to TRBJ2-1, with 9 bases that match TRBD2. With V trimmed by 4 bases and J by 2 bases, 12 bases remained unmatched. This CDR3 has 18 residues. Germline V gives CDR1 LNHDA, CDR2 SQIVND (reference sequence).

The rearrangement uses TRBV5-1 and TRBJ2-1; 8 bases map to TRBD2. CDR1 and CDR2 from the germline V gene are SGHRS and YFSETQ. V lost 2 bases, J lost 3 bases, and 7 bases stayed unmatched. The CDR3 totals 16 residues. The CDR3 region is CASSFGGGRIYNEQFF. The CDR3 nucleotides read TGCGCCAGCAGCTTCGGAGGCGGGAGGATCTACAATGAGCAGTTCTTC.

The V call is TRBV5-6, the J call TRBJ1-1, with D perhaps TRBD1 (6 bases). Germline CDR1 SGHDT, CDR2 YYEEEE. Trimming left V 2 bases short and J 0 bases short, with 8 bases between. The CDR3 is 14 residues long. The CDR3 nucleotides read TGTGCCAGCAGCTTCCGACAGGTGAACACTGAAGCTTTCTTT. Protein: CASSFRQVNTEAFF.

This rearrangement joins TRBV28 to TRBJ2-5, with TRBD1 identical over 8 bases. The CDR3 sequence is 13 residues long. The ends lost 7 bases at V and 4 bases at J; junction bases unmatched: 5. Per germline, CDR1 MDHEN and CDR2 SYDVKM. The CDR3 reads CASTAGGAETQYF. CDR3 nucleotide sequence: TGTGCCAGCACCGCAGGGGGCGCAGAGACCCAGTACTTC.

The chain carries TRBV27 and TRBJ2-1; 14 nucleotides match TRBD2. J gave up 3 bases and V 8 bases, and 9 bases lay outside the gene matches. Per germline, CDR1 MNHEY and CDR2 SMNVEV (reference sequence). The CDR3 is made up of 17 amino acids. CDR3 amino acids: CASAGTSGSVIYNEQFF. The DNA for the CDR3 is TGTGCCAGCGCCGGGACTAGCGGGAGTGTGATCTACAATGAGCAGTTCTTC.

This clone came up once. The genes are TRBV27 and TRBJ2-5; possibly TRBD1 for D (7 bases). This CDR3 has 14 amino acids. Germline V CDR1 and CDR2: MNHEY, SMNVEV (reference sequence). V lost 2 bases and J lost 4, with 11 bases in between. Here the CDR3 reads CASSLSQGGETQYF. For the CDR3, the DNA is TGTGCCAGCAGTTTAAGCCAGGGGGGAGAGACCCAGTACTTC.

This sequence joins TRBV5-6 and TRBJ2-5; D perhaps matches TRBD2 (5 bases). V shed 4 bases and J shed 4 bases, with 17 bases lying between them. This CDR3 is built from 15 residues. Germline CDR1 is SGHDT and CDR2 is YYEEEE. The CDR3 DNA sequence: TGTGCCAGCAGCCCTCGGGGTCTTGCGGGAGAGACCCAGTACTTC. Translated, it gives CASSPRGLAGETQYF. The variable domain in full, completed from reference TRBV5-6 and TRBJ2-5, reads DAGVTQSPTHLIKTRGQQVTLRCSPKSGHDTVSWYQQALGQGPQFIFQYYEEEERQRGNFPDRFSGHQFPNYSSELNVNALLLGDSALYLCASSPRGLAGETQYFGPGTRLLVL.

V gene TRBV9 combines with J gene TRBJ1-3; tentatively, D is TRBD1 (6 bases). Germline V lookup: CDR1 SGDLS, CDR2 YYNGEE. The CDR3 is made up of 14 amino acids. V was clipped by 4 bases and J by 3 bases, with 11 bases between them. The DNA of the CDR3 is TGTGCCAGCAGCCCAGGGACATTTGGAAACACCATATATTTT. Protein sequence: CASSPGTFGNTIYF.

This clone has more than one count but fewer than ten. The chain combines TRBV30 with TRBJ1-1, with D perhaps matching TRBD1 (6 bases). Trimming stripped 1 base from V and 7 bases from J, with 7 bases between. Germline V gene sequence: CDR1 GTSNPN, CDR2 SVGIG (reference sequence). The CDR3 loop spans 11 amino acids. As DNA, the CDR3 is TGTGCCTGGAGTGAAGGGGGTGAAGCTTTCTTT. It translates to CAWSEGGEAFF.

The chain joins TRBV6-6 to TRBJ1-1, with D unclear. CDR3 size: 12 residues. Trimming pared 2 bases from V and 7 bases from J, leaving 8 bases between. Germline CDR1 reads MNHNY; CDR2 reads SVGAGI (reference sequence). The CDR3 loop is CASSYEAIEAFF. The CDR3 DNA is TGTGCCAGCAGTTACGAGGCTATTGAAGCTTTCTTT.

The rearrangement uses TRBV2 and TRBJ1-5, with a possible D match to TRBD1 (5 bases). Germline assignment: CDR1 SNHLY and CDR2 FYNNEI. The CDR3 is 15 residues long. Trimming cost V 7 bases and J 1 base, with 14 bases left between them. CDR3 sequence: CASKANGGSNQPQHF. CDR3 coding DNA: TGTGCCAGCAAAGCTAACGGGGGAAGCAATCAGCCCCAGCATTTT.

This chain joins TRBV6-5 and TRBJ1-2; 9 bases match TRBD1. Germline V gives CDR1 MNHEY, CDR2 SVGAGI. The length of the CDR3 is 15 residues. Unmatched junction bases numbered 8, after V lost 4 bases and J lost 5 bases. As DNA, the CDR3 is TGTGCCAGCAGTTTTTCGACAGGGGGATTATATGGCTACACCTTC. Translating gives CASSFSTGGLYGYTF.

This chain connects TRBV7-2 to TRBJ2-2; D is possibly TRBD2 (5 bases). This CDR3 region has 17 residues. Looked up from germline, CDR1 is SGHTA and CDR2 is FQGNSA. V dropped 0 bases and J dropped 2 bases, with 13 bases sitting between them. The CDR3 DNA reads TGTGCCAGCAGCTTAGCGCTTCGACTACCTAACACCGGGGAGCTGTTTTTT. Protein: CASSLALRLPNTGELFF.

This clone came up once. The chain couples TRBV7-9 to TRBJ2-1; a possible D gene is TRBD2 (6 bases). The CDR3 totals 16 residues. V was pared by 0 bases and J by 1 base, with 10 bases between. The V gene's germline CDR1 is SEHNR and CDR2 FQNEAQ (reference sequence). In DNA form, the CDR3 reads TGTGCCAGCAGCTTAGCGCGGCTAGCGTCCTACAATGAGCAGTTCTTC. Its protein product is CASSLARLASYNEQFF.

The V and J genes are TRBV28 and TRBJ2-2, with D unresolved. The germline V gene has CDR1 MDHEN and CDR2 SYDVKM. The CDR3 length is 14 residues. V gave up 6 bases and J gave up 5 bases, with 13 bases separating them. For the CDR3, the DNA is TGTGCCAGCAGCCCCCCCGTGGGGACCGGGGAGCTGTTTTTT. It yields the protein CASSPPVGTGELFF.

This clone was seen once. The rearrangement links TRBV15 to TRBJ1-6; 8 nucleotides line up with TRBD1. Germline CDR1 reads LNHNV; CDR2 reads YYDKDF (reference sequence). CDR3 length: 16 amino acids. V lost 4 bases and J lost 5; bases outside the gene matches: 7. CDR3 region: CATSKGQGVNNSPLHF. The CDR3 DNA reads as TGTGCCACCAGCAAAGGACAGGGTGTCAATAATTCACCCCTCCACTTT.

The chain combines TRBV29-1 with TRBJ2-7; TRBD2 agrees at 7 bases. This CDR3 contains 14 residues. Germline lookup yields CDR1 SQVTM and CDR2 ANQGSEA. The V and J ends lost 6 bases and 0 bases, in that order; junction bases with no gene match: 8. CDR3 DNA: TGCAGCGTGCTACTAGCGAGGAGCTCCTACGAGCAGTACTTC. This codes for CSVLLARSSYEQYF.

J is TRBJ2-1 and V is TRBV5-1; maybe TRBD2 (6 bases). The V gene's germline CDR1 is SGHRS and CDR2 YFSETQ. The CDR3 totals 15 residues. Trimming took off 0 bases at V and 0 bases at J, with 7 bases between the two ends. CDR3 region: CASSLVGGSYNEQFF. The CDR3 nucleotides are TGCGCCAGCAGCTTGGTCGGGGGCTCCTACAATGAGCAGTTCTTC. The variable domain in full, with the rest retrieved from reference TRBV5-1 and TRBJ2-1, is KAGVTQTPRYLIKTRGQQVTLSCSPISGHRSVSWYQQTPGQGLQFLFEYFSETQRNKGNFPGRFSGRQFSNSRSEMNVSTLELGDSALYLCASSLVGGSYNEQFFGPGTRLTVL.